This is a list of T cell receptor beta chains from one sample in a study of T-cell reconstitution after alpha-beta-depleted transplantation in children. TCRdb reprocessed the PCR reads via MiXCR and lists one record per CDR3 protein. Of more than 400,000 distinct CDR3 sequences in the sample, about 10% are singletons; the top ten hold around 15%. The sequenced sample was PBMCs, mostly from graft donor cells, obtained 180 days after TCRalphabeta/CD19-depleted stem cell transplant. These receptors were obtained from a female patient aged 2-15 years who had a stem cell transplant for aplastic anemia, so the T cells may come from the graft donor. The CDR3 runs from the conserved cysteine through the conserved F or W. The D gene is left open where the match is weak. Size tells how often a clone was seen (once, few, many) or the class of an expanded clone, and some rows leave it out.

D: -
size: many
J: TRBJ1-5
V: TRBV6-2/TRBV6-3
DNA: TGTGCCAGCAGTTACTACGGGAATAGCAATCAGCCCCAGCATTTT
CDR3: CASSYYGNSNQPQHF

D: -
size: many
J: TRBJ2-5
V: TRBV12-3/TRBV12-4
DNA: TGTGCCAGCAGACGCCGGGACTTTGGGACCCAGTACTTC
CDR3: CASRRRDFGTQYF

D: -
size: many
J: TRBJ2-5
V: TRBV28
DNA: TGTGCCAGCAGTTTAGGGGATGGGACCCAGTACTTC
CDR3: CASSLGDGTQYF

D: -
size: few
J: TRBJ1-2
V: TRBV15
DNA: TGTGCCACCAGCAGAGGAGCAGGAAACTATGGCTACACCTTC
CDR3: CATSRGAGNYGYTF

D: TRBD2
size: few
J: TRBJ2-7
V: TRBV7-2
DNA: TGTGCCAGCAGCTTTGCCCCAATAGCGGGAGGGCCGAGCTCCTACGAGCAGTACTTC
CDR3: CASSFAPIAGGPSSYEQYF

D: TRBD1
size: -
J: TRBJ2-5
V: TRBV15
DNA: TGTGCCACCAGCAGGGACAGGGGACTCCTGAGGCAAGAGACCCAGTACTTC
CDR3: CATSRDRGLLRQETQYF

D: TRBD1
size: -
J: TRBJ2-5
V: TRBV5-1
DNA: TGCGCCGGCAGCTTCAGGACAGGGGGCCCCCAAGAGACCCAGTACTTC
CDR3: CAGSFRTGGPQETQYF

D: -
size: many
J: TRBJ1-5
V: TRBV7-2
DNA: TGTGCCAGCAGCTTTACGGGGGGCGGTCAGCCCCAGCATTTT
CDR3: CASSFTGGGQPQHF

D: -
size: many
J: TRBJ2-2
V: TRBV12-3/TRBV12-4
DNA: TGTGCCAGCCAAACGCGAGGAATGTCCGGGGAGCTGTTTTTT
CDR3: CASQTRGMSGELFF

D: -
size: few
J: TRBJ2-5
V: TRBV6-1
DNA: TGTGCCAGTTCCCCGGGGGTAGGCGAGACCCAGTACTTC
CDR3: CASSPGVGETQYF

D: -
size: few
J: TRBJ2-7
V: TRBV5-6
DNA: TGTGCCAGCAGCTTCGGCGGGCGAGAGCAGTACTTC
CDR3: CASSFGGREQYF

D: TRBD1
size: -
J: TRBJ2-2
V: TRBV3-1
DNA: TGTGCCAGCAGCCTAACAGGGGTATCCGGGGAGCTGTTTTTT
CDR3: CASSLTGVSGELFF